These 28 T cell receptor beta chains originate from one sample sequenced in a study of blood T cells in healthy people across ages. The second PCR ran about 6 to 12 cycles with a sample-barcoded 5' primer and J-beta primers. Each CDR3 protein gets one entry after TCRdb re-called the 5' RACE reads with MiXCR. The sample lists about 560,000 distinct CDR3 sequences, around a quarter occurring once. The same data also contributed to another study, on T cells of mothers and their children.

The sample consisted of blood. These TCRs come from a boy aged 2 to 10 in good health.

As concerns this clonotype: A read error is possible here, since a much larger clone lies one base away. J is TRBJ2-3 and V is TRBV12-3 or TRBV12-4; D is possibly TRBD2 (6 bases). The CDR3 loop spans 14 amino acids. V was trimmed by 7 bases and J by 0 bases, leaving 11 bases between them. CDR3 nucleotides: TGTGCCAGCACCTTGGGGACTAGCACAGATACGCAGTATTTT. It translates to CASTLGTSTDTQYF.

The rearrangement joins TRBV6-1 to TRBJ2-3; a possible D gene is TRBD1 (6 bases). Trimming left V 6 bases short and J 0 bases short, with 16 bases between. Germline V lookup: CDR1 MNHNS, CDR2 SASEGT. The CDR3 length is 16 residues. CDR3: CASSRTRTASTDTQYF. CDR3 coding DNA: TGTGCCAGCAGCCGTACACGGACAGCTAGCACAGATACGCAGTATTTT.

This clonotype was seen repeatedly, ten times or more. This chain connects TRBV7-9 to TRBJ2-5, with 9 bases aligning to TRBD1. Germline V gene lookup returns CDR1 SEHNR and CDR2 FQNEAQ (reference sequence). The CDR3 is made up of 14 amino acids. The trim removed 5 bases at V and 5 bases at J, leaving 6 bases unmatched. CDR3 in amino acids: CASSVGDRGETQYF. The CDR3 bases are TGTGCCAGCAGCGTTGGCGACAGGGGGGAGACCCAGTACTTC.

This clonotype was counted between two and nine times. J is TRBJ2-2 and V is TRBV18; 8 positions agree with TRBD2. CDR3 length: 17 amino acids. Unmatched junction bases numbered 6, after V lost 3 bases and J lost 0 bases. CDR1 and CDR2 from the germline V gene are KGHSH and LQKENI. In DNA, the CDR3 is TGTGCCAGCTCACCCTTACTAGCGGATACGAACACCGGGGAGCTGTTTTTT. Amino acid sequence: CASSPLLADTNTGELFF.

This chain joins TRBV29-1 and TRBJ2-1; 7 bases map to TRBD1. The CDR3 spans 14 residues. Per germline, CDR1 SQVTM and CDR2 ANQGSEA. V shed 4 bases, J shed 3 bases, and the junction held 6 bases outside the gene matches. The CDR3 protein is CSVARQGSYNEQFF. The CDR3 bases are TGCAGCGTTGCACGACAGGGAAGCTACAATGAGCAGTTCTTC.

The chain combines TRBV14 with TRBJ1-1, with D tentatively TRBD1 (5 bases). V gave up 0 bases and J gave up 0 bases, with 20 bases separating them. The germline CDR1 and CDR2 sequences are SGHDN and FVKESK. The CDR3 is 19 residues long. The CDR3, as DNA: TGTGCCAGCAGCCAAGATCTTGGGGCAGGCTTCCACATGAACACTGAAGCTTTCTTT. This sequence encodes CASSQDLGAGFHMNTEAFF.

This clonotype has a handful of counts. This chain joins TRBV4-3 and TRBJ2-5; 7 nucleotides agree with TRBD1. Germline CDR1 is LGHNA and CDR2 is YSLEER. CDR3 length equals 15 residues. V trimming: 4 bases; J trimming: 3 bases; junction bases outside the gene matches: 8. The CDR3 nucleotides are TGCGCCAGCAGCCCAAACCGGGACAGAAAAGAGACCCAGTACTTC. Amino acid sequence: CASSPNRDRKETQYF.

CDR3 loop: CATSRTPEIDRAYEQYF. The CDR3 nucleotides read TGTGCCACCAGCAGAACTCCTGAGATCGACAGAGCCTACGAGCAGTACTTC. The chain uses TRBV15 and TRBJ2-5; possible D gene TRBD1, 5 bases. The better agreement between TRBJ2-7 and the DNA end casts doubt on the J call. The CDR3 has 17 residues. Germline V lookup: CDR1 LNHNV, CDR2 YYDKDF (reference sequence).

This clonotype showed up just a few times. The chain employs TRBV29-1 and TRBJ2-5; D unclear. Per the germline V gene, CDR1 is SQVTM and CDR2 is ANQGSEA. The CDR3 is made up of 12 amino acids. V dropped 5 bases and J dropped 5 bases, with 12 bases sitting between them. CDR3 bases: TGCAGCGTTCACGCCCGATCGGAGACCCAGTACTTC. It yields the protein CSVHARSETQYF.

This clonotype came up a few times. This chain connects TRBV5-1 to TRBJ2-5; 7 nucleotides align to TRBD1. CDR1 SGHRS and CDR2 YFSETQ come from the germline V gene. CDR3 length: 13 residues. After removal of 3 bases from V and 3 bases from J, the junction contained 2 bases not matched to a gene. DNA for the CDR3: TGCGCCAGCAGCTACAGGGGAAAAGAGACCCAGTACTTC. It specifies CASSYRGKETQYF.

The V call is TRBV20-1, the J call TRBJ2-1, with a weak D call TRBD1 (6 bases). The CDR3 runs to 15 residues. The V end lost 5 bases, the J end lost 4 bases, and 18 bases lay between the germline ends. The germline gives CDR1 DFQATT, CDR2 SNEGSKA (reference sequence). CDR3 nucleotides: TGCAGTGCTGTTCCCGAGACAGGAGATTACAATGAGCAGTTCTTC. Translated: CSAVPETGDYNEQFF.

The V and J genes are TRBV30 and TRBJ1-2; D perhaps matches TRBD1 (6 bases). This CDR3 spans 14 amino acids. From germline, CDR1 is GTSNPN and CDR2 SVGIG (reference sequence). V lost 4 bases and J lost 8, with 20 bases in between. Here the CDR3 reads CAWIANRVSGGYTF. CDR3 DNA sequence: TGTGCCTGGATCGCCAACAGGGTGAGCGGCGGCTACACCTTC.

The chain uses TRBV5-1 and TRBJ2-7; 9 nucleotides agree with TRBD1. CDR3 length: 15 amino acids. CDR1 and CDR2 (germline): SGHRS, YFSETQ. With V trimmed by 4 bases and J by 0 bases, 5 bases remained unmatched. CDR3 sequence reads: CASSPWTGDSYEQYF. DNA of the CDR3: TGCGCCAGCAGCCCGTGGACAGGGGACTCCTACGAGCAGTACTTC.

This chain joins TRBV2 and TRBJ2-5; TRBD2 might be the D (6 bases). Gene TRBJ2-1 matches the end of the DNA better, so the J call may be wrong. CDR3 length: 16 residues. Germline lookup yields CDR1 SNHLY and CDR2 FYNNEI. CDR3 nucleotides: TGTGCCAGCAGTGCCCAGGCGGGGTGGAACCTCAATGAGCAGTTCTTC. Translation: CASSAQAGWNLNEQFF.

The V and J genes are TRBV28 and TRBJ2-7; the D call may be TRBD1 or TRBD2 (5 bases each). The V gene lost 6 bases and the J gene lost 0 bases, with 27 bases spanning the gap. This CDR3 has 19 amino acids. Germline values: CDR1 MDHEN, CDR2 SYDVKM. Here the CDR3 DNA reads TGTGCCAGCAGATCTTTCGTAGCCCGGGGCGGGCTGAGCTCCTACGAGCAGTACTTC. This gives the protein CASRSFVARGGLSSYEQYF.

As regards this clonotype: A much larger clone is a single base away; this may be a read error. J is TRBJ2-6 and V is TRBV5-1, with TRBD1 matching over 9 bases. CDR3 size: 17 residues. Germline values: CDR1 SGHRS, CDR2 YFSETQ. DNA for the CDR3: TGCGCCAGCAGCTACGGACAGGGGTACTCTGGGGCCAACGCCCTGACTTTC. This encodes CASSYGQGYSGANALTF.

This clonotype was seen a handful of times. V and J are TRBV27 and TRBJ1-4; possibly TRBD1 for D (5 bases). V was trimmed by 5 bases and J by 2 bases, leaving 18 bases between them. The CDR3 has 17 amino acids. The germline gives CDR1 MNHEY, CDR2 SMNVEV (reference sequence). CDR3 amino acids: CASSPFQGILTNEKLFF. The CDR3 DNA is TGTGCCAGCAGTCCGTTCCAGGGTATCCTGACTAATGAAAAACTGTTTTTT.

A few counts support this clonotype. V and J are TRBV25-1 and TRBJ1-2; 11 bases line up with TRBD1. The CDR3 runs 14 residues. Germline CDR1 reads MGHDK; CDR2 reads SYGVNS. V shed 2 bases and J 4 bases; nucleotides not matched to a gene: 0. CDR3 nucleotide sequence: TGTGCCAGCAGTGAAGGGACAGGGGGCTATGGCTACACCTTC. This gives the protein CASSEGTGGYGYTF.

V usage is TRBV6-5 and J usage is TRBJ2-7; 9 bases align to TRBD1. The CDR3 consists of 14 residues. Unmatched junction bases numbered 2, after V lost 2 bases and J lost 3 bases. Germline loops: CDR1 MNHEY, CDR2 SVGAGI. The chain's CDR3 is CASSYGTGHYEQYF. CDR3 bases: TGTGCCAGCAGTTACGGGACAGGGCACTACGAGCAGTACTTC.

This clonotype was seen more than once but under ten times. The V call is TRBV21-1, the J call TRBJ2-1; the table's D call of TRBD2 was not tested on the DNA. TRBV21-1 is labeled a pseudogene. CDR3 length: 19 amino acids. CDR3 DNA sequence: TGTGCCAGCAGCAACGGCGCACTAGCGGGAACAAGCTCCTACAATGAGCAGTTCTTC. Amino acid sequence: CASSNGALAGTSSYNEQFF.

The V gene is TRBV5-1, the J gene TRBJ1-6, with 7 bases aligning to TRBD1. The CDR3 length is 15 residues. The trim removed 0 bases at V and 7 bases at J, leaving 4 bases unmatched. The germline V gene has CDR1 SGHRS and CDR2 YFSETQ. CDR3 sequence: CASSLGQGQNSPLHF. CDR3 sequence (DNA): TGCGCCAGCAGCTTGGGACAGGGTCAGAATTCACCCCTCCACTTT. Full variable domain (missing parts from reference TRBV5-1 and TRBJ1-6): KAGVTQTPRYLIKTRGQQVTLSCSPISGHRSVSWYQQTPGQGLQFLFEYFSETQRNKGNFPGRFSGRQFSNSRSEMNVSTLELGDSALYLCASSLGQGQNSPLHFGNGTRLTVT.

J is TRBJ2-5 and V is TRBV6-2 or TRBV6-3; TRBD2 might be the D (7 bases). The DNA end lines up better with TRBJ2-7; the J call may be wrong. CDR3 size: 15 residues. CDR1 MNHEY and CDR2 SVGEGT come from the germline V gene. The CDR3 DNA reads TGTGCCAGCATCCCTGCGGGGGCCTTCTCCTACGAGCAGTACTTC. This codes for CASIPAGAFSYEQYF.

This clonotype was detected a few times. V and J are TRBV24-1 and TRBJ2-7, with TRBD1 identical over 8 bases. Germline CDR1 is KGHDR and CDR2 is SFDVKD. Germline trimming cut 8 bases from V and 5 bases from J; bases unmatched to any gene: 7. The length of the CDR3 is 13 residues. The CDR3 sequence is CATTRDRRDEQYF. CDR3 sequence (DNA): TGTGCCACCACCCGGGACAGGCGGGACGAGCAGTACTTC.

The rearrangement uses TRBV20-1 and TRBJ2-7, with D hard to call. V lost 5 bases, J lost 2 bases, and 13 bases lay in between. This CDR3 spans 13 amino acids. Germline V gene data show CDR1 as DFQATT and CDR2 as SNEGSKA (reference sequence). The CDR3 sequence is CSASRHGTYEQYF. In nucleotides, the CDR3 is TGCAGTGCTTCCCGACACGGAACCTACGAGCAGTACTTC.

This clonotype was detected a few times. The genes are TRBV5-5 and TRBJ2-7; D gene uncertain. Looked up from germline, CDR1 is SGHKS and CDR2 is YYEKEE (reference sequence). The ends were cut back, 3 bases at V and 3 bases at J, with 22 bases in the middle. This CDR3 region has 17 residues. CDR3 in amino acids: CASSSSRKGFIDYEQYF. The DNA for the CDR3 is TGTGCCAGCAGCTCATCCCGGAAAGGGTTCATTGACTACGAGCAGTACTTC.

This sequence joins TRBV3-1 and TRBJ2-3; 9 bases agree with TRBD2. From germline, CDR1 is LGHDT and CDR2 YNNKEL (reference sequence). With V trimmed by 0 bases and J by 4 bases, 17 bases remained unmatched. The CDR3 loop spans 20 amino acids. The CDR3 DNA is TGTGCCAGCAGCCAAGATTCGCGGAGGCTAGCGGGAAAAACCGCAGATACGCAGTATTTT. Its protein is CASSQDSRRLAGKTADTQYF.

This clonotype came up many times. The V gene is TRBV2, the J gene TRBJ2-7; D is perhaps TRBD1 (5 bases). Germline V gene data show CDR1 as SNHLY and CDR2 as FYNNEI. V was cut by 6 bases and J by 0 bases, with 12 bases left in between. This CDR3 has 14 residues. The CDR3 bases are TGTGCCAGCAGAAAAGCCCAGGGCTCCTACGAGCAGTACTTC. Its protein is CASRKAQGSYEQYF. Full variable domain (rest looked up from reference TRBV2 and TRBJ2-7): EPEVTQTPSHQVTQMGQEVILRCVPISNHLYFYWYRQILGQKVEFLVSFYNNEISEKSEIFDDQFSVERPDGSNFTLKIRSTKLEDSAMYFCASRKAQGSYEQYFGPGTRLTVT.

This chain joins TRBV7-9 and TRBJ1-5; D is perhaps TRBD1 (5 bases). The CDR3 is 17 residues long. Germline V gene lookup returns CDR1 SEHNR and CDR2 FQNEAQ (reference sequence). The germline V and J ends were trimmed by 0 bases and 0 bases, with 12 bases remaining between them. The CDR3 loop is CASSLASGPLSNQPQHF. CDR3 nucleotides: TGTGCCAGCAGCTTAGCGTCGGGGCCCCTTAGCAATCAGCCCCAGCATTTT.